The 16 T cell receptor beta chains below all came from one sample that was sequenced in a study of vaccination effects on CD4 cells after COVID-19. Their target antigens are unknown. TCRdb keeps only in-frame clones here, not all; method: immunoSEQ multiplex PCR. The sample consists of 25,000 to 35,000 clones, approximately 72% of them appearing once. Within the ViraFEST assay, antigen-specific CD4+ T cells underwent expansion with viral peptide pools prior to sequencing. Upon completion of roughly ten days in culture, CD4+ T cells were isolated. Nucleocapsid antibody tests were negative, and the vaccine recipients had no prior SARS-CoV-2 infection. The specimen comprised CD4+ T cells from PBMCs cultured with SARS-CoV-2 spike peptides, sampled before COVID-19 vaccination. These receptors were taken from a human donor who received a COVID-19 vaccine.

This clone has only one observation. The chain is built from TRBV27 and TRBJ1-4; unclear D gene. The CDR3 consists of 17 residues. V was shortened by 5 bases and J by 1 base, with 17 bases between the two germline ends. The germline V gene encodes CDR1 MNHEY and CDR2 SMNVEV (reference sequence). CDR3 in amino acids: CASSQAGAYRTNEKLFF. The CDR3 DNA sequence: TGTGCCAGCAGTCAAGCGGGCGCATATAGAACTAATGAAAAACTGTTTTTT. Full variable domain (missing parts from reference TRBV27 and TRBJ1-4): EAQVTQNPRYLITVTGKKLTVTCSQNMNHEYMSWYRQDPGLGLRQIYYSMNVEVTDKGDVPEGYKVSRKEKRNFPLILESPSPNQTSLYFCASSQAGAYRTNEKLFFGSGTQLSVL.

The rearrangement uses TRBV19 and TRBJ1-2; TRBD1 matches 10 bases. There are 14 residues in the CDR3. Trimming took 5 bases from V and 4 from J; bases not matched to a gene: 4. Germline V gene sequence: CDR1 LNHDA, CDR2 SQIVND (reference sequence). The chain's CDR3 is CASSHRDRGYGYTF. The CDR3 DNA reads as TGTGCCAGTAGTCACCGGGACAGGGGCTATGGCTACACCTTC.

To note about this clone: The same CDR3 can be traced to other DNA sequences in this sample. CDR3 protein: CASSDGVAKNIQYF. The CDR3 DNA reads TGTGCCAGCAGTGATGGGGTCGCCAAAAACATTCAGTACTTC. The rearrangement uses TRBV2 and TRBJ2-4, with D uncertain. The germline V gene has CDR1 SNHLY and CDR2 FYNNEI. The CDR3 contains 14 residues. V was pared by 3 bases and J by 1 base, with 7 bases between. Together with reference TRBV2 and TRBJ2-4, the CDR3 gives the full variable domain: EPEVTQTPSHQVTQMGQEVILRCVPISNHLYFYWYRQILGQKVEFLVSFYNNEISEKSEIFDDQFSVERPDGSNFTLKIRSTKLEDSAMYFCASSDGVAKNIQYFGAGTRLSVL.

This rearrangement joins TRBV2 to TRBJ1-1; D gene ambiguous. The V end lost 3 bases, the J end lost 1 base, and 3 bases lay between the germline ends. Germline CDR1 SNHLY, CDR2 FYNNEI. The CDR3 has 12 amino acids. The CDR3 DNA is TGTGCCAGCAGTGACGCGAACACTGAAGCTTTCTTT. Its protein is CASSDANTEAFF.

This clone was observed a few times. As DNA, the CDR3 is TGCGCCAGCAGCCAAGGAAGGAGGGGGCATGAGCAGTTCTTC. Protein: CASSQGRRGHEQFF. The rearrangement joins TRBV4-3 to TRBJ2-1, with D tentatively TRBD1 (7 bases). V was trimmed by 1 base and J by 8 bases, leaving 12 bases between them. Germline CDR1 is LGHNA and CDR2 is YSLEER. CDR3 size: 14 residues.

The genes are TRBV7-8 and TRBJ1-3, with 7 bases aligning to TRBD1. Germline V lookup: CDR1 SGHVS, CDR2 FQNEAQ. J lost 0 bases, V lost 3 bases, and 8 bases had no gene match. The length of the CDR3 is 17 residues. In DNA form, the CDR3 reads TGTGCCAGCAGCTTGGGACAGAGCCCTTTCTCTGGAAACACCATATATTTT. It translates to CASSLGQSPFSGNTIYF.

The J gene is TRBJ2-6, the V gene TRBV6-2 or TRBV6-3; TRBD2 is a possible D gene (5 bases). Germline CDR1 is MNHEY and CDR2 is SVGEGT. The CDR3 contains 20 residues. Trimming took off 2 bases at V and 0 bases at J, with 20 bases between the two ends. As DNA, the CDR3 is TGTGCCAGCAGTTACGGACGGGCTTTTGGACTGAGCTCTGGGGCCAACGTCCTGACTTTC. It is translated as CASSYGRAFGLSSGANVLTF.

This clone was detected once. The V and J genes are TRBV4-2 and TRBJ1-2, with D perhaps matching TRBD1 (5 bases). The CDR3 has 15 amino acids. Germline V lookup: CDR1 LGHNA, CDR2 YNFKEQ. V was shortened by 4 bases and J by 0 bases, with 12 bases between the two germline ends. CDR3 sequence reads: CASSLTGTTNYGYTF. Here the CDR3 DNA reads TGTGCCAGCAGCCTCACCGGGACCACTAACTATGGCTACACCTTC.

This clone was recorded a few times. The chain employs TRBV5-4 and TRBJ2-7, with D possibly being TRBD2 (5 bases). Germline V lookup: CDR1 SGHNT, CDR2 YYREEE (reference sequence). V was clipped by 0 bases and J by 7 bases, with 14 bases between them. The CDR3 contains 14 residues. The CDR3 sequence is CASSLGGSPGEQYF. CDR3 nucleotides: TGTGCCAGCAGCTTGGGCGGAAGCCCGGGGGAGCAGTACTTC.

The rearrangement uses TRBV30 and TRBJ1-3; D is undetermined. The germline gives CDR1 GTSNPN, CDR2 SVGIG (reference sequence). This CDR3 contains 15 residues. V was trimmed by 0 bases and J by 0 bases, leaving 9 bases between them. The CDR3 sequence: CAWSVMYSSGNTIYF. CDR3 in DNA: TGTGCCTGGAGTGTAATGTACAGCTCTGGAAACACCATATATTTT.

This chain links TRBV20-1 with TRBJ2-1, with a tentative D call TRBD2 (6 bases). Germline assignment: CDR1 DFQATT and CDR2 SNEGSKA (reference sequence). V lost 7 bases and J lost 8, with 9 bases in between. CDR3 length: 10 residues. The CDR3 nucleotides are TGCAGTGGACCGGGGGATGAGCAGTTCTTC. Protein product: CSGPGDEQFF.

CDR3 sequence reads: CASSPKASTYNEQFF. The CDR3 region has the DNA TGTGCCAGCAGCCCCAAAGCCTCAACCTACAATGAGCAGTTCTTC. This chain joins TRBV9 and TRBJ2-1, with no clear D. CDR1 is SGDLS and CDR2 is YYNGEE in the germline V gene. The CDR3 loop spans 15 amino acids. V was trimmed by 4 bases and J by 2 bases, leaving 13 bases between them.

V gene TRBV11-2 combines with J gene TRBJ2-2; D ambiguous. V was clipped by 0 bases and J by 6 bases, with 2 bases between them. The germline gives CDR1 SGHAT, CDR2 FQNNGV. This CDR3 spans 12 amino acids. CDR3 region: CASSLEAGELFF. In nucleotides, the CDR3 is TGTGCCAGCAGCTTAGAGGCCGGGGAGCTGTTTTTT. Drawing the rest from reference TRBV11-2 and TRBJ2-2, the complete variable domain is EAGVAQSPRYKIIEKRQSVAFWCNPISGHATLYWYQQILGQGPKLLIQFQNNGVVDDSQLPKDRFSAERLKGVDSTLKIQPAKLEDSAVYLCASSLEAGELFFGEGSRLTVL.

In DNA form, the CDR3 reads TGTGCCAGCAGTCCGCACGACAGGCGGCGTCAGCCCCAGCATTTT. Translating gives CASSPHDRRRQPQHF. This chain joins TRBV28 and TRBJ1-5, with D possibly being TRBD1 (6 bases). The CDR3 is 15 amino acids. Germline loops: CDR1 MDHEN, CDR2 SYDVKM. The V end lost 5 bases, the J end lost 6 bases, and 17 bases lay between the germline ends.

The V call is TRBV7-2, the J call TRBJ2-4; 9 bases align to TRBD2. This CDR3 has 14 amino acids. Germline V CDR1 and CDR2: SGHTA, FQGNSA. The junction had 6 bases not matched to a gene; V was cut back by 5 bases and J by 7 bases. In DNA form, the CDR3 reads TGTGCCAGCAGCCCACTCCTAGCGGGGAACATTCAGTACTTC. Protein: CASSPLLAGNIQYF.

This clone was counted between two and nine times. The chain has TRBV19 and TRBJ1-1, with D possibly matching TRBD1 (5 bases). Germline CDR1 reads LNHDA; CDR2 reads SQIVND (reference sequence). V was trimmed by 2 bases and J by 6 bases, leaving 13 bases between them. CDR3 size: 14 residues. The CDR3 DNA reads TGTGCCAGTAGTATACAGGGAGCTCGGTCTGAAGCTTTCTTT. This sequence encodes CASSIQGARSEAFF.